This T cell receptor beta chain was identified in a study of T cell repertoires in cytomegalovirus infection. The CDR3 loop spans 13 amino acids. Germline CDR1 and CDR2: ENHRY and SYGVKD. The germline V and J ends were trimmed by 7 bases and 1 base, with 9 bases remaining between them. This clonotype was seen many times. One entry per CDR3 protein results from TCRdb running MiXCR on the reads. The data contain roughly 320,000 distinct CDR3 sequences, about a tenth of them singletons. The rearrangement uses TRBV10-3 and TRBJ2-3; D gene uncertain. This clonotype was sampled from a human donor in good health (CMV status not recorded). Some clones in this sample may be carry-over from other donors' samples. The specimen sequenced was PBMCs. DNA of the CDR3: TGTGCCATCACTGGTTCAGGCACAGATACGCAGTATTTT. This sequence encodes CAITGSGTDTQYF.